Each of the 8 T cell receptor beta chains below was sequenced from the same sample in a study of blood T cells in healthy people across ages. The use of a sample-barcoded 5' primer and a J-beta primer mix characterized a second PCR of roughly 7 to 12 cycles. TCRdb re-derived calls from the 5' RACE reads in MiXCR, one entry per CDR3 protein. The sample contains around 820,000 distinct CDR3 sequences, just under 25% of which appear only once. A further study also used this sample, focusing on T cells of mothers and their children.

The sample comprised blood. The receptors here all came from a boy aged 5 to 17 in good health.

This clonotype is a singleton in its sample. The CDR3 nucleotides read TGCAGTGCCTTAGTCCCCTACGAGCAGTACTTC. It yields the protein CSALVPYEQYF. The chain combines TRBV20-1 with TRBJ2-7; D is uncertain. This CDR3 has 11 amino acids. V was clipped by 6 bases and J by 2 bases, with 8 bases between them. Germline loops: CDR1 DFQATT, CDR2 SNEGSKA (reference sequence).

Remarks on this clonotype: Its ends do not fully match the called genes, so a read error is possible. V and J are TRBV7-9 and TRBJ2-4, with 8 bases matching TRBD1. CDR1 is SEHNR, CDR2 FQNEAQ, per germline (reference sequence). This CDR3 is built from 18 residues. CDR3 sequence: CASSLGQGEGAAKNIQYF. CDR3 sequence (DNA): TGTGCCAGCAGTTTAGGACAGGGCGAGGGGGCGGCCAAAAACATTCAGTACTTC.

The sample holds many counts of this clonotype. CDR3 sequence (DNA): TGTGCCAGCAGTTACGGTGAAAAACTGTTTTTT. Translated, it gives CASSYGEKLFF. This chain uses TRBV6-5 with TRBJ1-4; D is unresolved. Germline CDR1 reads MNHEY; CDR2 reads SVGAGI. The V end lost 2 bases, the J end lost 7 bases, and 2 bases lay between the germline ends. This CDR3 is built from 11 residues.

The rearrangement links TRBV18 to TRBJ2-7; tentatively, D is TRBD2 (6 bases). CDR3 size: 17 residues. Trimming cost V 6 bases and J 5 bases, with 26 bases left between them. Germline V gene sequence: CDR1 KGHSH, CDR2 LQKENI. In DNA, the CDR3 is TGTGCCAGCTCTAACGGACTACCTGTTGCCTCTATCCACGAGCAGTACTTC. Translated, it gives CASSNGLPVASIHEQYF. Supplemented by reference TRBV18 and TRBJ2-7, the full variable domain reads NAGVMQNPRHLVRRRGQEARLRCSPMKGHSHVYWYRQLPEEGLKFMVYLQKENIIDESGMPKERFSAEFPKEGPSILRIQQVVRGDSAAYFCASSNGLPVASIHEQYFGPGTRLTVT.

This chain uses TRBV4-3 with TRBJ2-1; D perhaps matches TRBD2 (6 bases). Per the germline V gene, CDR1 is LGHNA and CDR2 is YSLEER. CDR3 length: 16 amino acids. V lost 1 base and J 0 bases, leaving 10 bases between the germline ends. This chain's CDR3 is CASSQGSGGSYNEQFF. For the CDR3, the DNA is TGCGCCAGCAGCCAAGGTAGCGGTGGCTCCTACAATGAGCAGTTCTTC.

This clonotype was seen a few times. The V call is TRBV5-1, the J call TRBJ1-5, with D maybe TRBD1 (5 bases). The CDR3 sequence is 15 residues long. With 0 bases removed from V and 3 bases from J, the gap between germline ends came to 10 bases. CDR1 SGHRS and CDR2 YFSETQ come from the germline V gene. The CDR3 here is CASSLDPGANQPQHF. CDR3 nucleotides: TGCGCCAGCAGCTTGGATCCCGGGGCCAATCAGCCCCAGCATTTT.

The chain recombines TRBV25-1 with TRBJ2-2, with D possibly being TRBD1 (6 bases). V was pared by 10 bases and J by 5 bases, with 17 bases between. Germline CDR1 reads MGHDK; CDR2 reads SYGVNS. CDR3 length equals 14 residues. Here the CDR3 reads CATTLTGGTGELFF. For the CDR3, the DNA is TGTGCCACCACGCTGACAGGCGGTACCGGGGAGCTGTTTTTT.

This clonotype has just a few counts. The chain joins TRBV29-1 to TRBJ1-1; a weak D match, TRBD1 (5 bases). Germline CDR1 SQVTM, CDR2 ANQGSEA. Trimming took off 7 bases at V and 8 bases at J, with 20 bases between the two ends. This CDR3 region has 13 residues. The chain's CDR3 is CSARFGTAGEAFF. The CDR3 nucleotides are TGCAGCGCAAGATTCGGGACCGCCGGGGAAGCTTTCTTT. The full variable domain, completed using reference TRBV29-1 and TRBJ1-1, is SAVISQKPSRDICQRGTSLTIQCQVDSQVTMMFWYRQQPGQSLTLIATANQGSEATYESGFVIDKFPISRPNLTFSTLTVSNMSPEDSSIYLCSARFGTAGEAFFGQGTRLTVV.